Listed here are 28 T cell receptor beta chains from one sample, sequenced in a study of control samples from healthy donors and cancer patients. The table came from immunoSEQ multiplex PCR; TCRdb's copy has only in-frame clones and leaves some out. The sample lists roughly 100,000 clones; around four fifths were seen once. The sample comprised blood. The origin of the receptors is a woman between 50 and 59 years old in good health.

The chain carries TRBV27 and TRBJ2-1, with 8 bases identical to TRBD2. Germline CDR1 MNHEY, CDR2 SMNVEV (reference sequence). The CDR3 has 16 residues. V shed 2 bases and J 2 bases; nucleotides not matched to a gene: 5. In nucleotides, the CDR3 is TGTGCCAGCAGTTTAAGTCTAGCGGGCACCTACAATGAGCAGTTCTTC. Protein: CASSLSLAGTYNEQFF.

The chain has TRBV7-3 and TRBJ2-3; 11 bases match TRBD2. The CDR3 length is 16 residues. The junction had 4 bases not matched to a gene; V was cut back by 5 bases and J by 0 bases. Germline V gene sequence: CDR1 SGHTA, CDR2 FQGTGA. The CDR3 loop reads CASSVGLAVSTDTQYF. The CDR3 DNA is TGTGCCAGCAGCGTGGGACTAGCGGTTAGCACAGATACGCAGTATTTT.

This clone was observed a single time. The genes are TRBV6-2 or TRBV6-3 and TRBJ2-1; TRBD2 aligns across 10 bases. The germline V gene encodes CDR1 MNHEY and CDR2 SVGEGT. CDR3 length: 19 residues. The J segment lost 8 bases and the V segment lost 6 bases, leaving 22 bases of the junction unmatched. The CDR3 is CASSSPRGGVSSGGDEQFF. The CDR3 DNA sequence: TGTGCCAGCAGCTCCCCTAGGGGGGGCGTTTCTAGCGGGGGAGATGAGCAGTTCTTC.

This CDR3 is CASSYWGGETGELFF. The DNA for the CDR3 is TGTGCCAGCAGTTACTGGGGCGGAGAGACCGGGGAGCTGTTTTTT. The chain joins TRBV6-5 to TRBJ2-2, with D perhaps matching TRBD1 (5 bases). Trimming cost V 1 base and J 5 bases, with 11 bases left between them. The CDR3 totals 15 residues. Per germline, CDR1 MNHEY and CDR2 SVGAGI.

The chain is built from TRBV28 and TRBJ2-5; unclear D gene. Trimming took 2 bases from V and 1 from J, leaving 5 bases between them. The CDR3 runs to 13 residues. The V gene's germline CDR1 is MDHEN and CDR2 SYDVKM. Here the CDR3 DNA reads TGTGCCAGCAGTTTACAAGTCCAAGAGACCCAGTACTTC. Encoded protein: CASSLQVQETQYF.

This sequence joins TRBV6-5 and TRBJ2-5, with 7 nucleotides matching TRBD2. V was pared by 5 bases and J by 1 base, with 4 bases of the junction left unmatched. Germline V lookup: CDR1 MNHEY, CDR2 SVGAGI. CDR3 length: 14 amino acids. For the CDR3, the DNA is TGTGCCAGCAGTCCTTCTAGCGGCCAAGAGACCCAGTACTTC. Protein: CASSPSSGQETQYF.

This rearrangement joins TRBV27 to TRBJ1-6, with D unclear. The CDR3 has 17 amino acids. CDR1 and CDR2 from the germline V gene are MNHEY and SMNVEV (reference sequence). The V and J ends lost 5 bases and 0 bases respectively, with 14 bases between them. In DNA form, the CDR3 reads TGTGCCAGCAGTACGGACGTATTGAGCTCCTATAATTCACCCCTCCACTTT. This gives the protein CASSTDVLSSYNSPLHF.

This clone was seen a few times. The V gene is TRBV9, the J gene TRBJ2-3; no reliable D call. The ends were cut back, 1 base at V and 0 bases at J, with 9 bases in the middle. CDR1 is SGDLS, CDR2 YYNGEE, per germline. The CDR3 has 15 residues. Written as DNA, the CDR3 is TGTGCCAGCAGCGTAAGGCTGGTTAGCACAGATACGCAGTATTTT. Protein product: CASSVRLVSTDTQYF.

V is TRBV5-8 and J is TRBJ1-1; no reliable D call. The CDR3 is 13 residues long. The V end was cut by 0 bases, the J end by 7 bases, with 10 bases between. The germline V gene has CDR1 SGHTS and CDR2 YDEGEE. The CDR3 protein is CASSLAGANEAFF. The CDR3 coding sequence is TGTGCCAGCAGCTTGGCAGGAGCAAATGAAGCTTTCTTT.

This rearrangement joins TRBV2 to TRBJ1-5, with 7 bases identical to TRBD1. The trim removed 8 bases at V and 0 bases at J, leaving 13 bases unmatched. Germline V gene sequence: CDR1 SNHLY, CDR2 FYNNEI. The CDR3 has 17 residues. This CDR3 is CASRGQYESYSNQPQHF. The CDR3 coding sequence is TGTGCCAGCCGGGGACAGTACGAATCTTATAGCAATCAGCCCCAGCATTTT.

J is TRBJ2-4 and V is TRBV29-1, with TRBD1 identical over 10 bases. With V trimmed by 6 bases and J by 1 base, 9 bases remained unmatched. Per the germline V gene, CDR1 is SQVTM and CDR2 is ANQGSEA. The CDR3 has 16 amino acids. Written as DNA, the CDR3 is TGCAGCGTCCGGGGACGGGGACAGGGGGCCAAAAACATTCAGTACTTC. As protein: CSVRGRGQGAKNIQYF.

The genes are TRBV14 and TRBJ1-5; D possibly corresponds to TRBD1 (6 bases). Germline-derived CDR1 and CDR2 are SGHDN and FVKESK. Trimming removed 4 bases from V and 5 bases from J, with 9 bases in between. This CDR3 has 13 amino acids. The CDR3 DNA reads TGTGCCAGCAGCCCGAACAGGGATCAGCCCCAGCATTTT. As protein: CASSPNRDQPQHF.

V gene TRBV18 combines with J gene TRBJ2-1, with 10 bases matching TRBD1. The germline V gene has CDR1 KGHSH and CDR2 LQKENI. This CDR3 is 18 amino acids long. Trimming at V came to 6 bases and at J to 1 base, leaving 12 bases not matched to a gene. This CDR3 is CASSYLSGQGVSYNEQFF. The CDR3, as DNA: TGTGCCAGCTCCTACTTAAGCGGACAGGGGGTTTCCTACAATGAGCAGTTCTTC.

This clone was picked up one time. The chain recombines TRBV7-2 with TRBJ2-7; D uncertain. The V end lost 4 bases, the J end lost 6 bases, and 10 bases lay between the germline ends. The CDR3 is 12 amino acids. Germline V CDR1 and CDR2: SGHTA, FQGNSA. CDR3 in DNA: TGTGCCAGCAGCTCCTTACTCGGCGAGCAGTACTTC. It is translated as CASSSLLGEQYF. Variable domain in full (rest from reference TRBV7-2 and TRBJ2-7): GAGVSQSPSNKVTEKGKDVELRCDPISGHTALYWYRQSLGQGLEFLIYFQGNSAPDKSGLPSDRFSAERTGGSVSTLTIQRTQQEDSAVYLCASSSLLGEQYFGPGTRLTVT.

The chain has TRBV5-4 and TRBJ1-3; D uncertain. This CDR3 spans 16 amino acids. The germline CDR1 and CDR2 sequences are SGHNT and YYREEE (reference sequence). The V end lost 0 bases, the J end lost 0 bases, and 10 bases lay between the germline ends. CDR3 nucleotide sequence: TGTGCCAGCAGCTTGGCCGGGGTTGTCTCTGGAAACACCATATATTTT. The encoded protein is CASSLAGVVSGNTIYF.

The rearrangement joins TRBV4-2 to TRBJ2-3; the D is unclear. Trimming pared 0 bases from V and 3 bases from J, leaving 7 bases between. Germline lookup yields CDR1 LGHNA and CDR2 YNFKEQ. CDR3 length: 14 residues. The CDR3 protein is CASSQERETDTQYF. CDR3 bases: TGTGCCAGCAGCCAAGAGCGAGAAACAGATACGCAGTATTTT.

This clone was recorded a few times. The chain joins TRBV4-3 to TRBJ2-5; 12 positions match TRBD2. Germline CDR1 and CDR2: LGHNA and YSLEER. This CDR3 region has 16 residues. Losses at the gene ends were 1 base for V and 5 bases for J; bases not matched to a gene: 5. The CDR3 protein is CASSQGLAGAGETQYF. Here the CDR3 DNA reads TGCGCCAGCAGCCAAGGACTAGCGGGAGCGGGGGAGACCCAGTACTTC.

The chain carries TRBV6-5 and TRBJ1-5, with 9 positions matching TRBD1. Germline V CDR1 and CDR2: MNHEY, SVGAGI. The CDR3 covers 15 residues. V gave up 6 bases and J gave up 6 bases; unmatched junction bases: 9. The CDR3, as DNA: TGTGCCAGCAGGCTACCGGGACAGGGAACTCAGCCCCAGCATTTT. Amino acids: CASRLPGQGTQPQHF.

This chain joins TRBV7-2 and TRBJ2-1, with 7 bases lining up with TRBD1. The germline gives CDR1 SGHTA, CDR2 FQGNSA. This CDR3 has 16 amino acids. The V gene end was trimmed by 3 bases and the J gene end by 2 bases; junction bases not matched to a gene: 7. The CDR3 sequence: CASSFTTGYTYNEQFF. DNA of the CDR3: TGTGCCAGCAGCTTTACGACAGGGTATACCTACAATGAGCAGTTCTTC.

V usage is TRBV25-1 and J usage is TRBJ2-2, with D possibly being TRBD1 or TRBD2 (6 bases each). Germline CDR1 reads MGHDK; CDR2 reads SYGVNS. The V and J ends lost 5 bases and 7 bases respectively, with 14 bases between them. This CDR3 is 14 amino acids long. CDR3 sequence reads: CASSRQGRNGELFF. The CDR3 coding sequence is TGTGCCAGCAGTCGGCAGGGGAGGAACGGGGAGCTGTTTTTT.

The J gene is TRBJ1-3, the V gene TRBV7-9; no reliable D call. Trimming took off 5 bases at V and 2 bases at J, with 19 bases between the two ends. In germline, CDR1 is SEHNR, CDR2 FQNEAQ (reference sequence). The CDR3 is 17 amino acids. The DNA of the CDR3 is TGTGCCAGCAGCCTCGACCACGGTCGGGTGGCTGGAAACACCATATATTTT. It is translated as CASSLDHGRVAGNTIYF.

The chain employs TRBV10-3 and TRBJ1-5; D is possibly TRBD1 (6 bases). Germline V gene sequence: CDR1 ENHRY, CDR2 SYGVKD. The CDR3 is made up of 12 amino acids. Trimming took 8 bases from V and 4 from J, leaving 9 bases between them. The CDR3 sequence is CAIGTPNQPQHF. CDR3 sequence (DNA): TGTGCCATCGGGACACCGAATCAGCCCCAGCATTTT.

The CDR3 region has the DNA TGTGCCAGCAGTTTGGGACTAGCGTACAATGAGCAGTTCTTC. It codes for CASSLGLAYNEQFF. This chain connects TRBV6-5 to TRBJ2-1; 10 positions match TRBD2. The CDR3 is 14 amino acids. V dropped 4 bases and J dropped 4; count of bases not matched to a gene: 1. CDR1 and CDR2 (germline): MNHEY, SVGAGI.

The count of this clone is one. V gene TRBV11-3 combines with J gene TRBJ2-2; 10 positions match TRBD2. V was clipped by 4 bases and J by 6 bases; unmatched bases: 5. This CDR3 spans 15 amino acids. Per germline, CDR1 SGHNT and CDR2 YENEEA. CDR3 loop: CASSSPGTSAGELFF. As DNA, the CDR3 is TGTGCCAGCAGCTCACCCGGGACTAGCGCCGGGGAGCTGTTTTTT.

Notes on this clone: Other DNA sequences in this sample translate to the same CDR3. This rearrangement joins TRBV29-1 to TRBJ2-7, with 10 nucleotides matching TRBD1. The V and J ends lost 3 bases and 8 bases, in that order; junction bases with no gene match: 10. CDR1 is SQVTM, CDR2 ANQGSEA, per germline. This CDR3 has 14 amino acids. CDR3 protein: CSVESGTGVIKQYF. For the CDR3, the DNA is TGCAGCGTTGAGTCTGGGACAGGGGTTATCAAGCAGTACTTC.

The rearrangement links TRBV2 to TRBJ2-5, with a possible D match to TRBD2 (6 bases). This CDR3 is 13 amino acids long. Trimming removed 4 bases from V and 5 bases from J, with 11 bases in between. Germline V lookup: CDR1 SNHLY, CDR2 FYNNEI. CDR3 in amino acids: CASSVKGGETQYF. The DNA for the CDR3 is TGTGCCAGCAGTGTCAAGGGAGGTGAGACCCAGTACTTC.

The chain joins TRBV6-5 to TRBJ1-2; 8 nucleotides align to TRBD1. Germline CDR1 is MNHEY and CDR2 is SVGAGI. V shed 6 bases, J shed 2 bases, and the junction held 5 bases outside the gene matches. The CDR3 runs 14 residues. CDR3 protein: CASRRGQGNYGYTF. The DNA for the CDR3 is TGTGCCAGCAGACGTGGACAGGGAAACTATGGCTACACCTTC.

In its sample, this clone was seen a few times. The rearrangement uses TRBV4-2 and TRBJ2-1; the match to TRBD1 covers 10 bases. The V gene's germline CDR1 is LGHNA and CDR2 YNFKEQ. The CDR3 is 16 residues long. The junction had 12 bases not matched to a gene; V was cut back by 5 bases and J by 8 bases. The CDR3 spells CASSKTGTGEGDEQFF. The DNA for the CDR3 is TGTGCCAGCAGCAAAACCGGGACAGGGGAAGGCGATGAGCAGTTCTTC.